This record covers a single T cell receptor (beta chain). Its antigen is unknown. Sequenced by immunoSEQ multiplex PCR; TCRdb stores in-frame clones only, minus some. In the table there are 65,000 to 95,000 clones, 65% to 85% of which are singletons. Healthy donors had no documented immune events, such as infections, while sampled. V was shortened by 9 bases and J by 2 bases, with 7 bases between the two germline ends. CDR1 and CDR2 (germline): SNHLY, FYNNEI. The CDR3 is 12 residues long. This specimen comes from a study of identifying expanded T cells in peripheral blood. Study results and caveats: Roughly two-week clone count variance significantly increased as total template count grew. Differentially abundant clones: roughly 1.2 between replicates, 16.4 at around 14 days, more than 18 at four.

This chain joins TRBV2 and TRBJ2-2; D call uncertain. The sample consisted of blood. The TCR was taken from a person aged 18-70 years in good health. CDR3 coding DNA: TGTGCCAGTGGGGATAACACCGGGGAGCTGTTTTTT. Encoded protein: CASGDNTGELFF. Full variable domain (outside the CDR3, taken from reference TRBV2 and TRBJ2-2): EPEVTQTPSHQVTQMGQEVILRCVPISNHLYFYWYRQILGQKVEFLVSFYNNEISEKSEIFDDQFSVERPDGSNFTLKIRSTKLEDSAMYFCASGDNTGELFFGEGSRLTVL.